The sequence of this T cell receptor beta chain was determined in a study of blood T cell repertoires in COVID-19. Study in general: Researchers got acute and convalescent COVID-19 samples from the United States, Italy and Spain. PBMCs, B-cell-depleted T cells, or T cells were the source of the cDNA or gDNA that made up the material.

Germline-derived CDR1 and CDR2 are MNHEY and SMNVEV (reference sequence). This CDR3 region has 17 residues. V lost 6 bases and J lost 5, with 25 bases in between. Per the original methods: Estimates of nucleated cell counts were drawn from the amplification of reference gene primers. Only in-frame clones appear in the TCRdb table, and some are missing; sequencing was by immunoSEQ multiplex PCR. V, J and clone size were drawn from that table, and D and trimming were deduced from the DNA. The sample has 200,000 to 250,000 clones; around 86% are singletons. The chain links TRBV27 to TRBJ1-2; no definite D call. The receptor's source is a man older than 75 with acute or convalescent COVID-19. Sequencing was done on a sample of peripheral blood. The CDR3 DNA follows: TGTGCCAGCAGCTTGATAGGGATAGGAAGGGAGAATTATGGCTACACCTTC. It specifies CASSLIGIGRENYGYTF.